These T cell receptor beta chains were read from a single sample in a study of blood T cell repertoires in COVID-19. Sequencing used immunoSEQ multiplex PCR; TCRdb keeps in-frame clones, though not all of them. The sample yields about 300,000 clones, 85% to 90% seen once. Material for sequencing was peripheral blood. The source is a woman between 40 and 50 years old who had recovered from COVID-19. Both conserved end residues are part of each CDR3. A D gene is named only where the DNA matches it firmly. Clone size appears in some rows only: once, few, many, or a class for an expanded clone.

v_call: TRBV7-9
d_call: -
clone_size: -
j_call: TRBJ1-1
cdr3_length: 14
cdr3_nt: TGTGCCAGCAGCTTAGCAGGGGCCAACACTGAAGCTTTCTTT
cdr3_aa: CASSLAGANTEAFF

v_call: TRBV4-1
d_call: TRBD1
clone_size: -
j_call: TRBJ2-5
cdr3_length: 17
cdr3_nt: TGCGCCAGCAGCCAAGCCTCCAGACAGGGGGCAAAAGAGACCCAGTACTTC
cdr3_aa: CASSQASRQGAKETQYF

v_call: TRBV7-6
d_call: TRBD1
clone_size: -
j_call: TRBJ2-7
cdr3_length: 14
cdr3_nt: TGTGCCAGCAGCTTAAGGGGGCCCTCCTACGAGCAGTACTTC
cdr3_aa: CASSLRGPSYEQYF

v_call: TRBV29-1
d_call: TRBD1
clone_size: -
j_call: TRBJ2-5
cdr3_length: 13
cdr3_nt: TGCAGCGGCCGACAGGGGTATGGGGAGACCCAGTACTTC
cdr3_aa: CSGRQGYGETQYF

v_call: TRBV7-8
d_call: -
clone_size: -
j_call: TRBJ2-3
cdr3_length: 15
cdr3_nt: TGTGCCAGCTCGACCCGGGGTCCGGGGGCAGATACGCAGTATTTT
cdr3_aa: CASSTRGPGADTQYF

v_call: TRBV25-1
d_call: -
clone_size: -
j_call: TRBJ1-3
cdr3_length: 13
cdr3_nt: TGTGCCAGCAGTGTTGCGGCTGGAAACACCATATATTTT
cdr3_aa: CASSVAAGNTIYF

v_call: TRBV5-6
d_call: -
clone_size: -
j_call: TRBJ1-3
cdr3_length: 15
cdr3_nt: TGTGCCAGCAGCTTGGTTCGCGCTACTGGAAACACCATATATTTT
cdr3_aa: CASSLVRATGNTIYF

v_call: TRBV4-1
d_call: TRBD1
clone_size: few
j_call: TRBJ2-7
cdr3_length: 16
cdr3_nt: TGCGCCAGCAGCCAACGACCCAGGGGGCGAATTTACGAGCAGTACTTC
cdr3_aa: CASSQRPRGRIYEQYF

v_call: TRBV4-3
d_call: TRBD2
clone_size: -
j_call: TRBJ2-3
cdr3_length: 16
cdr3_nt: TGCGCCAGCAGTCCCGAGCGGGGGGTTAGCACAGATACGCAGTATTTT
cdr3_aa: CASSPERGVSTDTQYF

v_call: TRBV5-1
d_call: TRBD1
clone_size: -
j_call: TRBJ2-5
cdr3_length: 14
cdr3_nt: TGCGCCAGCTCGATCGGACAGGGGCAAGAGACCCAGTACTTC
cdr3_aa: CASSIGQGQETQYF

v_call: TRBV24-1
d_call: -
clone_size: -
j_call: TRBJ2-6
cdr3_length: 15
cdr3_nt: TGTGCCCGAAGGCAGGGATCCTCTGGGGCCAACGTCCTGACTTTC
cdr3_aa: CARRQGSSGANVLTF

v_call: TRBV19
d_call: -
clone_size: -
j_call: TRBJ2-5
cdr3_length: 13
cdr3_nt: TGTGCCAGTAGGCGCGCAGGGGTAGAGACCCAGTACTTC
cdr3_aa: CASRRAGVETQYF

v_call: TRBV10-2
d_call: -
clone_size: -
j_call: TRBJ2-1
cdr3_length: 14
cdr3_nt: TGCGCCAGCAGCGCCCTTAGTTTCGACAATGAGCAGTTCTTC
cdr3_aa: CASSALSFDNEQFF

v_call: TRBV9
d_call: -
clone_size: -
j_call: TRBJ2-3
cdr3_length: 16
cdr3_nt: TGTGCCAGCAGCGTAGCTTCGGTGCCGGCCCCGGGGTCGCAGTATTTT
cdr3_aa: CASSVASVPAPGSQYF

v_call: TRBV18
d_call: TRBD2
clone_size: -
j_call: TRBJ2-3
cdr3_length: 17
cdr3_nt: TGTGCCAGCTCACCCACGGCTAGCGGGGGGATCACAGATACGCAGTATTTT
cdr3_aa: CASSPTASGGITDTQYF

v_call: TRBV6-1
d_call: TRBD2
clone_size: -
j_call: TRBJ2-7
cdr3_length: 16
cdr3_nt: TGTGCCAGCAGTGACAGGCGGGGGACCCTTTCCTACGAGCAGTACTTC
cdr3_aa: CASSDRRGTLSYEQYF

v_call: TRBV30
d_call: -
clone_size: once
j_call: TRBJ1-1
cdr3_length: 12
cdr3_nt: TGTGCCTGGAGTGTACGGGGCACTGAAGCTTTCTTT
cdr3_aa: CAWSVRGTEAFF

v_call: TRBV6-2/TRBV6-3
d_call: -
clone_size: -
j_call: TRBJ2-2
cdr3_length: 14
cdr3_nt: TGTGCCAGCAGTCCCTATACTAACACCGGGGAGCTGTTTTTT
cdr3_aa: CASSPYTNTGELFF

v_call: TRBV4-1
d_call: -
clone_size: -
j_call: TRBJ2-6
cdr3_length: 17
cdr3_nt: TGCGCCAGCAGCCACGTTTTCAAGGGGTCTGGGGCCAACGTCCTGACTTTC
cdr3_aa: CASSHVFKGSGANVLTF

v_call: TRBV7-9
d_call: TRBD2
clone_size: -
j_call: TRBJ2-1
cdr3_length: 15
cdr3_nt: TGTGCCAGCAGACACCGTAGCGGGGGGGCCTCTGAGCAGTTCTTC
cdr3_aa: CASRHRSGGASEQFF

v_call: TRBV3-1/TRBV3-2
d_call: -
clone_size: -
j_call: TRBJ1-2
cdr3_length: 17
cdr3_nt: TGTGCCAGCAGCCACCAAACACAGGGAACTCCTAACTATGGCTACACCTTC
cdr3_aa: CASSHQTQGTPNYGYTF

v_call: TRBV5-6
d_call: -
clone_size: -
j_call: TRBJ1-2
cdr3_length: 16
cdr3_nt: TGTGCCAGCAGCTTGGTTTATGGTAGCTCCTACTATGGCTACACCTTC
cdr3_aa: CASSLVYGSSYYGYTF

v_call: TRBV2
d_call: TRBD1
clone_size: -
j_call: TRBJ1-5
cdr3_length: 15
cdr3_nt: TGTGCCAGCAGCCGGGACAGGGGTGACAATCAGCCCCAGCATTTT
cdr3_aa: CASSRDRGDNQPQHF

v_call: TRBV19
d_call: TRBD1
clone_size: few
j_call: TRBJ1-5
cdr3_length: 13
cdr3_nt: TGTGCCAGCGGGGACAGGGGGCTTCAGCCCCAGCATTTT
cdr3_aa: CASGDRGLQPQHF

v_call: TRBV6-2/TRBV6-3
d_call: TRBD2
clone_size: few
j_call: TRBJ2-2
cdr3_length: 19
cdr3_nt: TGTGCCAGCAGCACCTCACTAGCGGGGGGGGTCGTTGGCACCGGGGAGCTGTTTTTT
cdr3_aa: CASSTSLAGGVVGTGELFF

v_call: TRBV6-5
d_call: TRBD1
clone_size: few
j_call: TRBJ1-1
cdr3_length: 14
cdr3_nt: TGTGCCAGCAGCCAAGGGACAGGGATCACTGAAGCTTTCTTT
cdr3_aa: CASSQGTGITEAFF

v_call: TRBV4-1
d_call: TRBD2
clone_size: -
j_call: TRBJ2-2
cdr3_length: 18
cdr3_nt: TGCGCCAGCAGCACCTGGGGACTAGCGGAGTTGAACACCGGGGAGCTGTTTTTT
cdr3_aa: CASSTWGLAELNTGELFF

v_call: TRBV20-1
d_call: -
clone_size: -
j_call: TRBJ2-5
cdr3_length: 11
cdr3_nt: TGCAGGGCGGGTAATCGGGAGACCCAGTACTTC
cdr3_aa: CRAGNRETQYF

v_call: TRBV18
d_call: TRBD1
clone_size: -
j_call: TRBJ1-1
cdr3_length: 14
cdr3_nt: TGTGCCAGCTCAGACCGGACAGGGCGCACTGAAGCTTTCTTT
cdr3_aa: CASSDRTGRTEAFF

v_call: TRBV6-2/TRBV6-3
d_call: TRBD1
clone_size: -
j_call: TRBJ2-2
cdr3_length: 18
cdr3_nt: TGTGCCAGCAGTTACGGTCAGGGGGCGCGACGGAACACCGGGGAGCTGTTTTTT
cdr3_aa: CASSYGQGARRNTGELFF

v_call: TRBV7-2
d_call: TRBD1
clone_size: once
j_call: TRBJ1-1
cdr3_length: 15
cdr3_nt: TGTGCCAGCAGCGCCCGACAGGGGGCGGACACTGAAGCTTTCTTT
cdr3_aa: CASSARQGADTEAFF

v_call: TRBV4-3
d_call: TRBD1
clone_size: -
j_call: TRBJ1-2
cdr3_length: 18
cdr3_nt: TGCGCCAGCAGCCAAGATGGGGACAGGGGCTTTTTCCCCTATGGCTACACCTTC
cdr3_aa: CASSQDGDRGFFPYGYTF

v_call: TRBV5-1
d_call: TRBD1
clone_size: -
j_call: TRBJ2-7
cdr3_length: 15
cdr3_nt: TGCGCCAGCAGCTTGGGGGACAGGGGAGGCGACGAGCAGTACTTC
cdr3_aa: CASSLGDRGGDEQYF

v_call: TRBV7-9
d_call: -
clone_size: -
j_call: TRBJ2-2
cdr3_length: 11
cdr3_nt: TGTGCCAGCAGCTTCGGGGGGGAGCTGTTTTTT
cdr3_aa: CASSFGGELFF

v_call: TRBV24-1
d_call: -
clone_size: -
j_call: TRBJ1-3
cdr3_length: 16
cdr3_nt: TGTGCCACCAGTGATTTCACGACGGGCTCTGGAAACACCATATATTTT
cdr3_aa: CATSDFTTGSGNTIYF

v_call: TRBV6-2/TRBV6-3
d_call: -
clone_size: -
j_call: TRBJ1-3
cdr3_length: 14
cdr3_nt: TGTGCCAGCAGTTACGGCATCTCTGGAAACACCATATATTTT
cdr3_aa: CASSYGISGNTIYF